Shown below are 19 T cell receptor beta chains from a single sample sequenced in a study of T cell clones after liver transplantation. Clones were sequenced by immunoSEQ multiplex PCR, and TCRdb holds only the in-frame ones, with some missing. Of approximately 100,000 clones listed, 80% to 90% were seen once; the top ten hold approximately 3%. The starting material was CD4+ T cells from blood, obtained about 50 months after liver transplant. These receptors came from a human patient who received a liver transplant. Certain T cells may be donor cells from the graft.

The chain combines TRBV9 with TRBJ2-3; 11 nucleotides agree with TRBD2. There are 16 residues in the CDR3. Germline CDR1 is SGDLS and CDR2 is YYNGEE. J lost 0 bases, V lost 4 bases, and 4 bases had no gene match. CDR3 loop: CASSPLAGGSTDTQYF. Here the CDR3 DNA reads TGTGCCAGCAGCCCGCTAGCGGGGGGTAGCACAGATACGCAGTATTTT.

This chain uses TRBV29-1 with TRBJ1-3; D is possibly TRBD1 (5 bases). Between the trimmed V and J ends, which lost 6 bases and 0 bases, there was a span of 9 bases. This CDR3 comprises 13 residues. Germline V gene lookup returns CDR1 SQVTM and CDR2 ANQGSEA. CDR3 sequence: CSVQTDSGNTIYF. The CDR3 bases are TGCAGCGTCCAGACAGACTCTGGAAACACCATATATTTT.

This clone was picked up a small number of times. This chain uses TRBV9 with TRBJ2-3; 7 bases fit TRBD2. CDR3 size: 15 residues. The V gene end was trimmed by 2 bases and the J gene end by 2 bases; junction bases not matched to a gene: 5. CDR1 is SGDLS and CDR2 is YYNGEE in the germline V gene. The CDR3 DNA follows: TGTGCCAGCAGCGTTCCGACTAGCCCCACAGATACGCAGTATTTT. Translation: CASSVPTSPTDTQYF.

The chain combines TRBV5-8 with TRBJ2-7; TRBD1 aligns across 9 bases. Germline V gives CDR1 SGHTS, CDR2 YDEGEE. V shed 4 bases and J 6 bases; nucleotides not matched to a gene: 11. The CDR3 has 15 amino acids. For the CDR3, the DNA is TGTGCCAGCAGCGTAAGCGGGACAGGGTCGAGCGAGCAGTACTTC. As protein: CASSVSGTGSSEQYF.

This sequence joins TRBV5-1 and TRBJ1-2; D gene unclear. The CDR3 totals 15 residues. Germline CDR1 SGHRS, CDR2 YFSETQ. With 1 base removed from V and 0 bases from J, the gap between germline ends came to 10 bases. CDR3 in DNA: TGCGCCAGCAGCTTGACCGAGGGTCCTAACTATGGCTACACCTTC. Amino acid sequence: CASSLTEGPNYGYTF.

V and J are TRBV13 and TRBJ1-1, with D tentatively TRBD1 (6 bases). Germline V gives CDR1 PRHDT, CDR2 FYEKMQ (reference sequence). V lost 5 bases to trimming and J lost 6 bases, with 19 bases between them. The CDR3 covers 15 residues. CDR3 DNA: TGTGCCAGCAGCATCAATACCCACAGGGCGCCTGAAGCTTTCTTT. Protein sequence: CASSINTHRAPEAFF.

This clone appeared a few times. This chain joins TRBV18 and TRBJ1-5, with 8 bases fitting TRBD1. After removal of 6 bases from V and 4 bases from J, the junction contained 5 bases not matched to a gene. This CDR3 is built from 14 residues. Germline CDR1 reads KGHSH; CDR2 reads LQKENI. CDR3 DNA: TGTGCCAGCTCCATGGACAGGGTTAATCAGCCCCAGCATTTT. It translates to CASSMDRVNQPQHF.

This rearrangement joins TRBV29-1 to TRBJ2-1; 10 positions match TRBD2. The CDR3 spans 14 residues. With 7 bases clipped from V and 7 bases from J, the junction kept 10 bases outside the gene matches. The germline gives CDR1 SQVTM, CDR2 ANQGSEA. CDR3 nucleotides: TGCAGCGCCCTTAGCGGGAGGCGTAGGAATGAGCAGTTCTTC. It is translated as CSALSGRRRNEQFF.

In this sample, this clone turned up a few times. The genes are TRBV7-2 and TRBJ2-5; TRBD2 might be the D (6 bases). Germline V CDR1 and CDR2: SGHTA, FQGNSA. CDR3 size: 14 residues. V shed 10 bases and J shed 5 bases, with 20 bases lying between them. The CDR3 sequence is CATRSPTRGETQYF. The CDR3 DNA is TGTGCCACCCGGTCGCCGACTCGGGGGGAGACCCAGTACTTC.

The rearrangement links TRBV7-6 to TRBJ2-2; D may be TRBD2 (6 bases). This CDR3 region has 16 residues. V lost 5 bases, J lost 5 bases, and 18 bases lay in between. Germline lookup yields CDR1 SGHVS and CDR2 FNYEAQ. CDR3 DNA sequence: TGTGCCAGCAGCCAGGGACTGGCGGAGTCAACCGGGGAGCTGTTTTTT. Encoded protein: CASSQGLAESTGELFF. Combining the CDR3 with reference TRBV7-6 and TRBJ2-2 gives the whole variable domain GAGVSQSPRYKVTKRGQDVALRCDPISGHVSLYWYRQALGQGPEFLTYFNYEAQQDKSGLPNDRFSAERPEGSISTLTIQRTEQRDSAMYRCASSQGLAESTGELFFGEGSRLTVL.

This clone was counted once. The rearrangement joins TRBV13 to TRBJ2-6; D remains unclear. This CDR3 spans 15 amino acids. V lost 5 bases and J 0 bases, leaving 8 bases between the germline ends. Germline-derived CDR1 and CDR2 are PRHDT and FYEKMQ (reference sequence). In DNA form, the CDR3 reads TGTGCCAGCAGCCCTGCGCGCTCTGGGGCCAACGTCCTGACTTTC. Its translation is CASSPARSGANVLTF.

CDR3 in DNA: TGTGCCACCAGCACAGACAGATTCCATTATGGCTACACCTTC. This sequence encodes CATSTDRFHYGYTF. The chain links TRBV15 to TRBJ1-2, with D possibly being TRBD1 (5 bases). This CDR3 spans 14 amino acids. V shed 4 bases and J shed 5 bases, with 14 bases lying between them. Germline CDR1 is LNHNV and CDR2 is YYDKDF (reference sequence).

J is TRBJ1-1 and V is TRBV6-6, with TRBD1 identical over 7 bases. The V segment lost 6 bases and the J segment 1 base; nucleotides outside the gene matches: 8. CDR1 is MNHNY, CDR2 SVGAGI, per germline (reference sequence). The CDR3 consists of 15 residues. DNA for the CDR3: TGTGCCAGCAGGACAACAGGGGCCGAGAACACTGAAGCTTTCTTT. This codes for CASRTTGAENTEAFF.

A few counts support this clone. The J gene is TRBJ1-1, the V gene TRBV12-2; TRBD1, the D gene given by the table, was not confirmed from the DNA. TRBV12-2 is designated a pseudogene. The CDR3 loop spans 14 amino acids. The CDR3 loop is CASRLNPMADEAFF. CDR3 in DNA: TGTGCAAGTCGCTTAAACCCAATGGCCGATGAAGCTTTCTTT.

The chain carries TRBV19 and TRBJ2-2; 10 bases line up with TRBD1. The CDR3 spans 15 residues. V lost 7 bases to trimming and J lost 6 bases; unmatched junction nucleotides: 8. Germline assignment: CDR1 LNHDA and CDR2 SQIVND (reference sequence). The CDR3 protein is CASTRQGALSGELFF. CDR3 DNA: TGTGCCAGTACCCGACAGGGGGCGCTCTCCGGGGAGCTGTTTTTT.

This chain links TRBV27 with TRBJ1-5; D is uncertain. The CDR3 has 17 amino acids. Germline V gene data show CDR1 as MNHEY and CDR2 as SMNVEV (reference sequence). Trimming stripped 2 bases from V and 2 bases from J, with 16 bases between. CDR3 residues: CASSLVWELDGNQPQHF. CDR3 in DNA: TGTGCCAGCAGTTTAGTCTGGGAGTTGGATGGCAATCAGCCCCAGCATTTT.

This chain connects TRBV7-2 to TRBJ1-1; D gene ambiguous. The V gene lost 6 bases and the J gene lost 1 base, with 18 bases spanning the gap. CDR3 size: 16 residues. CDR1 is SGHTA, CDR2 FQGNSA, per germline. In DNA form, the CDR3 reads TGTGCCAGCAGTTTCGCCGTAACGAGATCGAACACTGAAGCTTTCTTT. As protein: CASSFAVTRSNTEAFF.

The V call is TRBV18, the J call TRBJ2-2; D ambiguous. Germline CDR1 and CDR2: KGHSH and LQKENI. The length of the CDR3 is 15 residues. The V end lost 0 bases, the J end lost 4 bases, and 9 bases lay between the germline ends. The CDR3 DNA is TGTGCCAGCTCACCACCCCCTAGTCCCACCGGGGAGCTGTTTTTT. It codes for CASSPPPSPTGELFF.

The gene calls are TRBV5-6 and TRBJ2-7; 7 nucleotides line up with TRBD2. The CDR3 runs 15 residues. Germline CDR1 SGHDT, CDR2 YYEEEE. The V segment lost 0 bases and the J segment 12 bases; nucleotides outside the gene matches: 15. Written as DNA, the CDR3 is TGTGCCAGCAGCTTGGGGAGGGACTATGGAAACGATTGGTACTTC. Its protein is CASSLGRDYGNDWYF.